This entry lists 11 T cell receptor beta chains sequenced from one sample in a study of shared clonotypes between healthy human individuals. Profiled with immunoSEQ multiplex PCR; TCRdb holds only in-frame clones, not every one. The table records over 400,000 clones, roughly 80% of them present only once. Sequences were obtained from PBMCs. The receptors shown here come from a woman aged 40 to 50 in good health. Some clones in this sample may be carry-over from other donors' samples.

The rearrangement uses TRBV6-6 and TRBJ2-7; D unresolved. Germline V CDR1 and CDR2: MNHNY, SVGAGI (reference sequence). This CDR3 is 13 amino acids long. The germline V and J ends were trimmed by 2 bases and 2 bases, with 7 bases remaining between them. Here the CDR3 reads CASSYAGTYEQYF. CDR3 coding DNA: TGTGCCAGCAGTTACGCCGGAACCTACGAGCAGTACTTC.

The J gene is TRBJ2-3, the V gene TRBV2; D remains ambiguous. CDR1 SNHLY and CDR2 FYNNEI come from the germline V gene. The CDR3 totals 15 residues. Trimming shortened V by 5 bases and J by 0 bases, and 12 bases separated the two germline ends. The CDR3 DNA reads as TGTGCCAGCAGTCCCCGGGCAGCTAGCACAGATACGCAGTATTTT. It is translated as CASSPRAASTDTQYF.

The chain links TRBV6-1 to TRBJ2-1, with 12 bases lining up with TRBD1. Germline values: CDR1 MNHNS, CDR2 SASEGT. The V and J ends lost 1 base and 10 bases, in that order; junction bases with no gene match: 8. This CDR3 contains 16 residues. The CDR3 loop is CASSEDPGQGAREQFF. The CDR3 DNA reads as TGTGCCAGCAGTGAAGACCCGGGACAGGGGGCGCGGGAGCAGTTCTTC.

A word on this clone: A far larger clone is one nucleotide away, so this likely arose from a read error. Other DNA sequences within the sample encode an identical CDR3. The V gene is TRBV28, the J gene TRBJ1-1; 7 nucleotides match TRBD1. CDR1 and CDR2 from the germline V gene are MDHEN and SYDVKM. CDR3 length equals 14 residues. The CDR3 region has the DNA TGTGCCAGCAGGGTGGGACAGACCAACACTGAAGCCTTCTTT. Translated, it gives CASRVGQTNTEAFF. The full variable domain, with the rest looked up from reference TRBV28 and TRBJ1-1, is DVKVTQSSRYLVKRTGEKVFLECVQDMDHENMFWYRQDPGLGLRLIYFSYDVKMKEKGDIPEGYSVSREKKERFSLILESASTNQTSMYLCASRVGQTNTEAFFGQGTRLTVV.

This chain connects TRBV20-1 to TRBJ2-5; D is undetermined. The CDR3 loop spans 8 amino acids. Germline assignment: CDR1 DFQATT and CDR2 SNEGSKA (reference sequence). The CDR3 region is CSLGTQYF. The CDR3, as DNA: TGCAGCCTCGGGACCCAGTACTTC.

This clone has at least ten counts. Additional DNA sequences in this sample encode the identical CDR3. The chain uses TRBV5-4 and TRBJ1-2; D is possibly TRBD1 (6 bases). Germline values: CDR1 SGHNT, CDR2 YYREEE (reference sequence). The CDR3 totals 13 residues. Deletions cut 3 bases from V and 7 bases from J, with 13 bases between. The CDR3 region has the DNA TGTGCCAGCAGCTACACAGGGAAGACTGGCTACACCTTC. Translated: CASSYTGKTGYTF.

The chain joins TRBV27 to TRBJ2-5, with no clear D. The CDR3 totals 14 residues. CDR1 is MNHEY, CDR2 SMNVEV, per germline (reference sequence). The V end lost 6 bases, the J end lost 5 bases, and 16 bases lay between the germline ends. This chain's CDR3 is CASSFGQHEETQYF. CDR3 nucleotide sequence: TGTGCCAGCAGCTTTGGGCAGCACGAGGAGACCCAGTACTTC.

The V and J genes are TRBV4-1 and TRBJ2-3, with a possible D match to TRBD2 (5 bases). The CDR3 spans 15 residues. Trimming took 4 bases from V and 6 from J, leaving 17 bases between them. Germline CDR1 MGHRA, CDR2 YSYEKL. CDR3 sequence: CASSLSEALADTQYF. CDR3 bases: TGCGCCAGCAGCCTATCTGAGGCCTTAGCGGATACGCAGTATTTT.

A remark on this clone: This is likely an artifact of a read error, given a far larger clone one base away. The same CDR3 also results from other DNA sequences found in this sample. The rearrangement links TRBV7-2 to TRBJ2-7; 8 bases fit TRBD2. Per germline, CDR1 SGHTA and CDR2 FQGNSA. The CDR3 is made up of 14 amino acids. DNA for the CDR3: TGCGCCAGCAGCCTAATAGCGGGGTCCTACGAGCAGTACTTC. The encoded protein is CASSLIAGSYEQYF.

The chain carries TRBV30 and TRBJ2-7; 10 bases are a match to TRBD1. After removal of 5 bases from V and 5 bases from J, the junction contained 6 bases not matched to a gene. Germline V CDR1 and CDR2: GTSNPN, SVGIG (reference sequence). The CDR3 length is 13 residues. CDR3 sequence: CAWAGTGVHEQYF. CDR3 DNA: TGTGCCTGGGCAGGGACAGGGGTCCACGAGCAGTACTTC.

This clone was counted a few times. A much larger clone differs from this one at a single base, so this may be a read error. This CDR3 is also generated by other DNA sequences in the sample. The rearrangement links TRBV18 to TRBJ1-1; D gene unclear. Per the germline V gene, CDR1 is KGHSH and CDR2 is LQKENI. CDR3 length: 14 amino acids. CDR3 in amino acids: CASSPPGKNTEAFF. CDR3 in DNA: TGTGCCAGCTCACCACCGGGCAAGAACACTGAGGCTTTCTTT.